This TCR beta chain appears in the sequencing data of a study of shared clonotypes between healthy human individuals. V lost 1 base and J lost 3, with 10 bases in between. This CDR3 is 14 amino acids long. CDR1 and CDR2 (germline): SGHAT, FQNNGV. Selected positively for CCR7 and CD45RO-negative, naive CD8 cells excluded terminally differentiated effector memory CD45RA+ cells. Across several immunoSEQ plates, the genomic DNA of each subset was split evenly. Some clones are missing from TCRdb's copy, which holds only in-frame ones; the method was immunoSEQ multiplex PCR. This sample carries about 2.2 million clones, roughly 93% of them seen once, and the ten largest clones take about 1.7%.

The sequencing sample was made of naive CD8+ T cells from PBMCs. This chain connects TRBV11-2 to TRBJ2-7, with D perhaps matching TRBD1 or TRBD2 (5 bases each). This receptor was taken from a man aged 18 to 30 in good health. Some clones in this sample may be carry-over from other donors' samples. CDR3 sequence: CASSLVGDGYEQYF. The CDR3 DNA reads TGTGCCAGCAGCTTAGTAGGGGACGGCTACGAGCAGTACTTC.